This TCR beta chain was identified in a study of T cells in localized non-small cell lung cancer. CDR1 and CDR2 from the germline V gene are MNHGY and SAAAGT. V was shortened by 5 bases and J by 5 bases, with 15 bases between the two germline ends. The CDR3 consists of 15 residues. The method was immunoSEQ multiplex PCR; TCRdb's version includes in-frame clones alone and lacks a portion of them. The profile shows thousands of clones, 25% to 35% of them singletons. The TCR was taken from a woman between 40 and 69 years old with stage I lung adenocarcinoma. Specimen: lung tumor tissue, collected before any cancer treatment. The gene calls are TRBV6-8 and TRBJ2-2, with D maybe TRBD1 (6 bases). In DNA form, the CDR3 reads TGTGCCAGCAGTCCACAGGGTGGGGATACCGGGGAGCTGTTTTTT. It yields the protein CASSPQGGDTGELFF.